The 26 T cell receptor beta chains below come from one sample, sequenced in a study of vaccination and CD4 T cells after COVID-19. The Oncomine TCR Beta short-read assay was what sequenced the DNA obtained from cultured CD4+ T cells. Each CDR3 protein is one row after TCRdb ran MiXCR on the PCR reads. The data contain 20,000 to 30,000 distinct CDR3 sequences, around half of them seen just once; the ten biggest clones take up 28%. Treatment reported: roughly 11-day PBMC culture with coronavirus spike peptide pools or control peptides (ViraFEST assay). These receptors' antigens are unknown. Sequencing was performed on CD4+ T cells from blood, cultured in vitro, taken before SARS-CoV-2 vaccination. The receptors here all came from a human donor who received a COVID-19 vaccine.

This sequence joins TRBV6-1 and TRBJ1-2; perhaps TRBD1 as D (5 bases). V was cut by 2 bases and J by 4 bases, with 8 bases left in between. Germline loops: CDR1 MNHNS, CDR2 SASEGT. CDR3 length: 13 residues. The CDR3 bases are TGTGCCAGCAGTGAATCAGGGAGCTATGGCTACACCTTC. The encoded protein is CASSESGSYGYTF.

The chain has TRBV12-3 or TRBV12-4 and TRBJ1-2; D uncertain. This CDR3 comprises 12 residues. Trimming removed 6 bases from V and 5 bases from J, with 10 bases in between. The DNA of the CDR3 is TGTGCCAGCAGCCCTGCGCGATATGGCTACACCTTC. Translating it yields CASSPARYGYTF.

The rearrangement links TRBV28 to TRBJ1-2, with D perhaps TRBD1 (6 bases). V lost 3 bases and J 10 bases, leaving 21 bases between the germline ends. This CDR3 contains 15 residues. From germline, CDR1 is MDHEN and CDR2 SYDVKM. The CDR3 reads CASSLVGPRTATYTF. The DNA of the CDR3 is TGTGCCAGCAGTTTGGTAGGTCCCAGGACAGCCACCTACACCTTC.

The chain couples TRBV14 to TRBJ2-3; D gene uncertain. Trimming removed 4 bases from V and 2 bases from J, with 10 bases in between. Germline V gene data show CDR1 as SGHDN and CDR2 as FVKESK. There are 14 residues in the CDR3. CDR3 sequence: CASSLGWNTDTQYF. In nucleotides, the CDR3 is TGTGCCAGCAGCCTAGGGTGGAACACAGATACGCAGTATTTT.

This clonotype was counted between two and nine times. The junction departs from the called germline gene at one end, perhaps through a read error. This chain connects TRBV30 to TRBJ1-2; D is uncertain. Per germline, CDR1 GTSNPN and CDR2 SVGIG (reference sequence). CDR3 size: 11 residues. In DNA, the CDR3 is TGTGCTTGGAGTTCTAACTATGGCTACACCTTC. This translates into CAWSSNYGYTF.

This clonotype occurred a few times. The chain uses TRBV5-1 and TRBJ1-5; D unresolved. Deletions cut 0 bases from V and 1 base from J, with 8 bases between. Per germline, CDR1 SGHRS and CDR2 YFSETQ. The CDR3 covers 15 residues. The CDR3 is CASSLERPSNQPQHF. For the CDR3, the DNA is TGCGCCAGCAGCTTGGAGCGTCCCAGCAATCAGCCCCAGCATTTT.

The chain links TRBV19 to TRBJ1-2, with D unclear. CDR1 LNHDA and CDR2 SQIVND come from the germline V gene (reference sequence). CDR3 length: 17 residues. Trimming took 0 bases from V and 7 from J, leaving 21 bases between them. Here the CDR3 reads CASSIDLWRVASAGYTF. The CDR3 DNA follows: TGTGCCAGTAGTATAGATCTATGGAGGGTGGCGTCGGCTGGCTACACCTTC.

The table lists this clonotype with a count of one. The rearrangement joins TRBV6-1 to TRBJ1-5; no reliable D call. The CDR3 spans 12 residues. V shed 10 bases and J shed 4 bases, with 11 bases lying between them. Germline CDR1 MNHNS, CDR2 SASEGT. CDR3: CATAAENQPQHF. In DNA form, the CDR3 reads TGTGCCACCGCCGCAGAAAATCAGCCCCAGCATTTT.

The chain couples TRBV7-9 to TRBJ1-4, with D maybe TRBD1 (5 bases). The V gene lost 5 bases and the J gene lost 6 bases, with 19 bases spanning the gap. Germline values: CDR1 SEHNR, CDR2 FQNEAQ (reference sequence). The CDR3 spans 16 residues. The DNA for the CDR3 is TGTGCCAGCAGCACCCTCGGTGGGGGAGGAGATGAAAAACTGTTTTTT. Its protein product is CASSTLGGGGDEKLFF.

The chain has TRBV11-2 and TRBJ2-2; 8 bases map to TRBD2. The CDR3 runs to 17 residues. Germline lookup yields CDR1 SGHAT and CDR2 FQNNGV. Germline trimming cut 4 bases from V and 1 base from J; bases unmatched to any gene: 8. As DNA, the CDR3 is TGTGCCAGCAGCTCGCCCCAAGCGGGGGTGAACACCGGGGAGCTGTTTTTT. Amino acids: CASSSPQAGVNTGELFF.

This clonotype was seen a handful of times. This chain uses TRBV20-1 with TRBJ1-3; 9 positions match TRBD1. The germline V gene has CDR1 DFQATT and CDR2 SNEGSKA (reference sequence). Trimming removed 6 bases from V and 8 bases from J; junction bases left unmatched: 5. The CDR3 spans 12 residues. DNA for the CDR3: TGCAGTGCCCGACGGACAGGGGACACCATATATTTT. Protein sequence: CSARRTGDTIYF.

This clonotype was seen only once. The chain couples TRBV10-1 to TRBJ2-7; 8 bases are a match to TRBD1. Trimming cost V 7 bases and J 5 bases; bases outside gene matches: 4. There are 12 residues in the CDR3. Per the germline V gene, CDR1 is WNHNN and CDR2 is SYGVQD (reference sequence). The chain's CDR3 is CASNSGGNEQYF. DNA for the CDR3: TGCGCCAGCAACTCAGGGGGCAACGAGCAGTACTTC.

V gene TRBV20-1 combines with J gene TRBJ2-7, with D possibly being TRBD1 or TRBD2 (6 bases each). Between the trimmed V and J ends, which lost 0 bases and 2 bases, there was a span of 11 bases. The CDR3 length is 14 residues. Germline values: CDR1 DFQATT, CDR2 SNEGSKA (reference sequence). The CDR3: CSARDWGAPYEQYF. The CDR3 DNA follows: TGCAGTGCTAGAGATTGGGGGGCGCCCTACGAGCAGTACTTC.

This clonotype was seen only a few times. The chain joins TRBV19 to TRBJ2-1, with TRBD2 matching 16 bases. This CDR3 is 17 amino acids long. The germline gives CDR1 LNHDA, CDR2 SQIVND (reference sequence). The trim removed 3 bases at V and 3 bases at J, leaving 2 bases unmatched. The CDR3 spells CASSMGLAGGLYNEQFF. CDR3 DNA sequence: TGTGCCAGTAGTATGGGACTAGCGGGGGGGCTCTACAATGAGCAGTTCTTC.

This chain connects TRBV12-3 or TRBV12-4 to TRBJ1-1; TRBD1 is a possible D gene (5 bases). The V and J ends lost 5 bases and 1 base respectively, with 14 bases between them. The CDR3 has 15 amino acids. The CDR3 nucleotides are TGTGCCAGCAGTCCGTTTTCGGGGGGGAACACTGAAGCTTTCTTT. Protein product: CASSPFSGGNTEAFF.

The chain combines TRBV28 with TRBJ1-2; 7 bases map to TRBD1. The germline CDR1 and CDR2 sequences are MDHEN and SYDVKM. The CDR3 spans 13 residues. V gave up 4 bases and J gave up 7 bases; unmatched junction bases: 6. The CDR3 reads CASSSDRVRGYTF. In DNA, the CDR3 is TGTGCCAGCAGTTCCGACAGGGTCCGTGGCTACACCTTC.

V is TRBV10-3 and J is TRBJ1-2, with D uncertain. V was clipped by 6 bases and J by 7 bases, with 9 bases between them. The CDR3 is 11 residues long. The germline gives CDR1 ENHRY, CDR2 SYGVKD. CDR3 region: CAISLGIGYTF. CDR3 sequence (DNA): TGTGCCATCAGCTTAGGGATTGGCTACACCTTC.

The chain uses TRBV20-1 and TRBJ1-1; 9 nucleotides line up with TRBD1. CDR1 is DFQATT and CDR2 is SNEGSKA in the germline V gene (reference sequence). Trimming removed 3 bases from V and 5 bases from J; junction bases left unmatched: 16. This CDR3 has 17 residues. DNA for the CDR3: TGCAGTGCTAGTAAACGGGGGTACAGGGGGCCTTTGACTGAAGCTTTCTTT. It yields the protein CSASKRGYRGPLTEAFF.

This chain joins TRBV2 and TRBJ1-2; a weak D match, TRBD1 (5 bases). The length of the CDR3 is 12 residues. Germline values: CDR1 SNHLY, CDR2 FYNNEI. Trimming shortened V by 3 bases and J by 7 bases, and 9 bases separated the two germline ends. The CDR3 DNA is TGTGCCAGCAGTGATGCGGGGCCTGGCTACACCTTC. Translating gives CASSDAGPGYTF.

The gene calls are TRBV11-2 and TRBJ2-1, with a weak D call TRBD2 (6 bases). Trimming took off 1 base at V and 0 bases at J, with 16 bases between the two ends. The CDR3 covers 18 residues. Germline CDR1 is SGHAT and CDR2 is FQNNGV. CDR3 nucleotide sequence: TGTGCCAGCAGCTTAGGAGTGGAGGGAGCGGGCTCCTACAATGAGCAGTTCTTC. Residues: CASSLGVEGAGSYNEQFF.

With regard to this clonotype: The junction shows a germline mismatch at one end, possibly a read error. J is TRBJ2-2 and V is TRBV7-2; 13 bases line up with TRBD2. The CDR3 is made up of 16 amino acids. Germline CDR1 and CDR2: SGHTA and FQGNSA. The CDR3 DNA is TGTGCCAGCACCTTACTAGCGGGGGGGGACACCGGGGAGCTGTTTTTT. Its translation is CASTLLAGGDTGELFF. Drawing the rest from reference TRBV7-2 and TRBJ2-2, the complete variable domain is GAGVSQSPSNKVTEKGKDVELRCDPISGHTALYWYRQSLGQGLEFLIYFQGNSAPDKSGLPSDRFSAERTGGSVSTLTIQRTQQEDSAVYLCASTLLAGGDTGELFFGEGSRLTVL.

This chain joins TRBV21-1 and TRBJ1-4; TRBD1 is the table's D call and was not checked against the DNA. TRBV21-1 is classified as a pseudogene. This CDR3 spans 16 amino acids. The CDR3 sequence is CASSKGGQGSNEKLFF. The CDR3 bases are TGTGCCAGCAGCAAAGGAGGACAGGGGAGTAATGAAAAACTGTTTTTT.

The CDR3 DNA sequence: TGCGCCAGCAGACCGGGTGACGAGCGGGAAAAACTGTTTTTT. It encodes CASRPGDEREKLFF. The rearrangement uses TRBV10-2 and TRBJ1-4; D remains unclear. Germline V gene lookup returns CDR1 WSHSY and CDR2 SAAADI. V was cut by 6 bases and J by 8 bases, with 16 bases left in between. The CDR3 has 14 residues.

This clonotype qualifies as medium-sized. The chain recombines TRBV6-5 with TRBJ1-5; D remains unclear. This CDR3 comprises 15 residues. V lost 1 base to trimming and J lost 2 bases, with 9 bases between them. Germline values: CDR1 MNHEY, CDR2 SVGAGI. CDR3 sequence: CASSYLGAGNQPQHF. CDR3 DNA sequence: TGTGCCAGCAGTTACTTAGGTGCGGGCAATCAGCCCCAGCATTTT.

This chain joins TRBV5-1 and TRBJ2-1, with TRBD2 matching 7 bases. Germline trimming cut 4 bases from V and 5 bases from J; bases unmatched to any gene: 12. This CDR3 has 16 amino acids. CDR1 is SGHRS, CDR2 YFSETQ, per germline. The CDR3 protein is CASSPGLTVSNNEQFF. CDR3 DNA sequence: TGCGCCAGCAGCCCGGGACTAACGGTCTCGAACAATGAGCAGTTCTTC.

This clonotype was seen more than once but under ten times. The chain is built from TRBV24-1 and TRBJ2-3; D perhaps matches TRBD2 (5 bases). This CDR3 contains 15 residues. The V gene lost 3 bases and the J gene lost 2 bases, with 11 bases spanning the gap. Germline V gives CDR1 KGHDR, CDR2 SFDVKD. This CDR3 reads CATSDPSEVTDTQYF. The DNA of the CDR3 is TGTGCCACCAGTGATCCCTCGGAGGTCACAGATACGCAGTATTTT.